This entry describes one TCR beta chain. The target of this receptor is not known. Base qualities are not provided; no much larger clone lies one nucleotide away. The data stem from a study of beta chain features in type 1 diabetes (dated 2018 in TCRdb). Looking at the study overall: No differences in mean age, gender distribution, total cell number or subset yield were found between patients and healthy donors. Whereas all 30 or so donors provided naive and central memory subsets, regulatory and stem cell-like memory subsets were isolated from just 8 patients and roughly eight healthy donors. In the study, TCRB repertoires of sorted circulating CD4+ T cell subsets from recently diagnosed type 1 diabetes patients were compared with those of matched healthy donors. A total of 85 million to 140 million sorted cells were examined across all samples, and a strong correlation was observed between cell number per subset and RNA yield. On the study overall, not on this receptor specifically: Sequencing cDNA rather than genomic DNA could over-represent highly expressing activated cells, although activation and CD3 levels did not differ between groups. At VDJ recombination sites, type 1 diabetes patients had fewer insertions and more deleted nucleotides, which implies abnormalities in thymic rearrangement. Shorter templates might have been favored by PCR, but patient and control samples were amplified and corrected together, so both groups would have been affected equally by any skew. Only small numbers of individuals were included in the HLA sub-analyses, which left unresolved whether HLA type had any influence on TCRB rearrangement. A moderate but significant shortening of TCRB CDR3 length was observed in type 1 diabetes patients in all four CD4+ subsets. Naive, central memory and regulatory TCRB repertoires appeared to be more similar among patients than among healthy donors.

The entire isolated RNA was reverse transcribed using the High Capacity cDNA Reverse Transcription Kit, and thus expressed TCRB transcripts were sequenced. Deep immunoSEQ sequencing was applied to naive, central memory and regulatory T cell samples, giving an average of roughly 3.5 million total reads per sample. After sorted cells were lysed in RLT buffer, RNA was extracted with DNase-treated RNeasy Micro or Mini kits, with the choice depending on cell number. To prevent cross-contamination, every cell subset was processed on its own, while patient and healthy donor samples were processed together. Using the immunoSEQ multiplex PCR, TCRB sequences were amplified from cDNA into 87-bp fragments spanning the CDR3 region. Sequencing of the amplicons was performed on the Illumina HiSeq platform. The authors' pipeline ran thus. PCR bias was corrected computationally using synthetic template baselines, and reads within Hamming distance 2 were collapsed, with unmergeable singletons discarded. Reads were aligned against IMGT to assign V, D and J genes, CDR3 length and insertions or deletions at six rearrangement sites. Clonotype counts were normalized to sorted cell number within each subset before computing true diversity and Gini coefficients with the tcR R package. The overlap coefficient, calculated on TCRB nucleotide sequences, was used to quantify repertoire sharing. As a proxy for the pre-selection repertoire, out-of-frame TCRB sequences from naive cells were analyzed. TCRdb took this table from immuneACCESS and kept in-frame rearrangements with V and J called. Such tables lack part of the clones; where checked against another copy, unresolved V genes explain under half of the gap, and the rest is unexplained. V and J calls and clone size are given by that table; D and trimming were obtained from the DNA. In this sample the table shows fewer than 650,000 clones, roughly 16% of which occur a single time. About 0.087% of the sample comes from the top ten.

Each donor gave one peripheral blood draw, roughly 110 mL on average, collected into heparinised tubes. A BD FACSAria II was used to sort naive, central memory, regulatory and stem cell-like memory CD4+ T cells with a panel that included CD45RO, CCR7, CD25, CD127, CD95 and CD27. A purity above 95% was achieved for all sorted populations. PBMCs were isolated immediately by Lymphoprep density gradient centrifugation and stained directly without culture. So that batch effects would be minimized, each experiment stained and sorted samples in pairs, pairing one healthy donor with one patient. V trim: 3 bases; J trim: 5 bases; unmatched bases: 3. Spanning cysteine to phenylalanine, the CDR3 consists of 14 amino acids. The sequence is cut down to CDR3 DNA, 42 bases in frame from base 1. CDR1 and CDR2, per the germline V gene, are LGHNA and YSLEER.

Sequencing was performed on naive CD4+ T cells from blood. The cell subset or site label here, explained by the study, means: true naive CD4+ T cells. This clonotype originated in a young man in good health. Rearrangement joined TRBV4-3 to TRBJ2-2; 7 bases in between match TRBD2. The nucleotides read TGCGCCAGCAGCCACCACGGGGGGACCGGGGAGCTGTTTTTT. It translates as CASSHHGGTGELFF.